The clone carrying this TCR beta chain was picked up many times. It was uncontrolled infection, other autoimmune disease, pregnancy or lactation that excluded patients. From 8.5 to 10 ml of fresh peripheral blood, PBMCs were isolated. These data belong to a study of T cells in Graves' hyperthyroidism and ophthalmopathy. RNA transcripts yielded amplified TCR beta CDR3 regions. The TCR CDR3 first-round RT-PCR relied on the HTBI primer set. TCRdb re-analysed the multiplex PCR reads in MiXCR, keeping a single row per CDR3 protein. Among over 500,000 distinct CDR3 sequences listed, 15% to 20% were seen once. Source material: blood. The sequence was collected from a young woman with Graves' ophthalmopathy.

The CDR3 nucleotides read TGTGCCAGCAGGGTGACAGGGGACCTGAACACTGAAGCTTTCTTT. Its translation is CASRVTGDLNTEAFF. The chain combines TRBV2 with TRBJ1-1; 8 bases line up with TRBD1. Germline-derived CDR1 and CDR2 are SNHLY and FYNNEI. With V trimmed by 6 bases and J by 0 bases, 6 bases remained unmatched. This CDR3 is 15 amino acids long. Complete variable domain (other parts from reference TRBV2 and TRBJ1-1): EPEVTQTPSHQVTQMGQEVILRCVPISNHLYFYWYRQILGQKVEFLVSFYNNEISEKSEIFDDQFSVERPDGSNFTLKIRSTKLEDSAMYFCASRVTGDLNTEAFFGQGTRLTVV.